A single sample is the source of the 32 T cell receptor beta chains below, sequenced in a study of cytomegalovirus exposure and HLA in healthy donors. PCR employed 60 Vbeta and 13 Jbeta primers. TCRdb's table, derived via immunoSEQ multiplex PCR, lists solely in-frame clones and lacks some. The sample records under 300,000 clones, 84% being singletons. Sequencing used PBMCs. The receptors originated from a woman in her 40s in good health and CMV-seropositive.

The V gene is TRBV7-8, the J gene TRBJ2-7; no clear D. V was cut by 1 base and J by 5 bases, with 6 bases left in between. Germline CDR1 is SGHVS and CDR2 is FQNEAQ. The CDR3 runs to 12 residues. The CDR3 region has the DNA TGTGCCAGCAGCTTAGGGCAGAACGAGCAGTACTTC. Its protein is CASSLGQNEQYF.

The V and J genes are TRBV6-6 and TRBJ2-7; 11 bases are a match to TRBD1. Unmatched junction bases numbered 7, after V lost 2 bases and J lost 4 bases. The CDR3 is 16 residues long. The germline CDR1 and CDR2 sequences are MNHNY and SVGAGI (reference sequence). This CDR3 reads CASSYRSGTGGYEQYF. CDR3 coding DNA: TGTGCCAGCAGTTACCGATCTGGGACAGGGGGGTACGAGCAGTACTTC.

The chain combines TRBV19 with TRBJ2-1; 14 positions agree with TRBD2. This CDR3 has 17 residues. The junction had 12 bases not matched to a gene; V was cut back by 4 bases and J by 10 bases. Germline V gene data show CDR1 as LNHDA and CDR2 as SQIVND (reference sequence). In DNA form, the CDR3 reads TGTGCCAGTAGTAGACTAGCGGGAGGGCCTGGGTTAGGCGAGCAGTTCTTC. Translation gives CASSRLAGGPGLGEQFF.

This clone was seen more than once but under ten times. The chain employs TRBV19 and TRBJ2-2; unclear D gene. CDR1 is LNHDA and CDR2 is SQIVND in the germline V gene (reference sequence). V gave up 2 bases and J gave up 1 base, with 8 bases separating them. The CDR3 consists of 15 residues. CDR3 sequence: CASSISRLNTGELFF. The CDR3 region has the DNA TGTGCCAGTAGTATAAGCAGACTGAACACCGGGGAGCTGTTTTTT.

This clone was seen more than once but under ten times. The chain employs TRBV27 and TRBJ1-4; D might be TRBD1 (6 bases). The germline gives CDR1 MNHEY, CDR2 SMNVEV (reference sequence). Trimming shortened V by 7 bases and J by 4 bases, and 13 bases separated the two germline ends. This CDR3 region has 14 residues. The CDR3 DNA follows: TGTGCCAGCACTCCGACAGGTCTTAATGAAAAACTGTTTTTT. Encoded protein: CASTPTGLNEKLFF.

The chain uses TRBV5-6 and TRBJ2-7; 8 nucleotides match TRBD1. V shed 4 bases and J 4 bases; nucleotides not matched to a gene: 10. Germline CDR1 and CDR2: SGHDT and YYEEEE. The CDR3 has 15 amino acids. The CDR3 DNA sequence: TGTGCCAGCAGCGATCCCCAGGGGGCGGATTACGAGCAGTACTTC. It encodes CASSDPQGADYEQYF.

The chain joins TRBV11-2 to TRBJ2-7; the match to TRBD2 covers 9 bases. The length of the CDR3 is 17 residues. V lost 2 bases, J lost 2 bases, and 10 bases stayed unmatched. From germline, CDR1 is SGHAT and CDR2 FQNNGV. This chain's CDR3 is CASSLTWAGGPPYEQYF. Written as DNA, the CDR3 is TGTGCCAGCAGCTTAACATGGGCGGGAGGGCCCCCCTACGAGCAGTACTTC.

The J gene is TRBJ2-7, the V gene TRBV5-1, with TRBD2 matching 9 bases. Trimming removed 4 bases from V and 4 bases from J; junction bases left unmatched: 9. In germline, CDR1 is SGHRS, CDR2 YFSETQ. The CDR3 runs to 15 residues. The CDR3 loop is CASSETSGAKYEQYF. In nucleotides, the CDR3 is TGCGCCAGCAGCGAGACTAGCGGAGCAAAGTACGAGCAGTACTTC.

This chain uses TRBV28 with TRBJ1-2; tentatively, D is TRBD1 (6 bases). V gave up 2 bases and J gave up 5 bases, with 9 bases separating them. CDR3 length: 13 amino acids. Germline lookup yields CDR1 MDHEN and CDR2 SYDVKM. CDR3 nucleotides: TGTGCCAGCAGTTTAGACAGGCCGTATGGCTACACCTTC. It codes for CASSLDRPYGYTF.

The chain has TRBV4-1 and TRBJ1-4; the match to TRBD1 covers 8 bases. This CDR3 region has 15 residues. The J segment lost 4 bases and the V segment lost 4 bases, leaving 5 bases of the junction unmatched. Germline loops: CDR1 MGHRA, CDR2 YSYEKL. CDR3 bases: TGCGCCAGCAGCCCGGACAGGGAATATAATGAAAAACTGTTTTTT. This encodes CASSPDREYNEKLFF.

The chain recombines TRBV7-9 with TRBJ2-7, with 10 bases lining up with TRBD1. The CDR3 is 15 amino acids. Per germline, CDR1 SEHNR and CDR2 FQNEAQ (reference sequence). The ends lost 5 bases at V and 2 bases at J; junction bases unmatched: 6. CDR3 amino acids: CASSPDRGLPYEQYF. In DNA form, the CDR3 reads TGTGCCAGCAGCCCAGACAGGGGGCTTCCCTACGAGCAGTACTTC.

CDR3: CASSDWGPGETQYF. The CDR3, as DNA: TGTGCCAGCAGTGATTGGGGGCCAGGCGAGACCCAGTACTTC. This chain connects TRBV6-5 to TRBJ2-5, with a tentative D call TRBD1 (6 bases). V lost 5 bases, J lost 5 bases, and 15 bases lay in between. Germline V lookup: CDR1 MNHEY, CDR2 SVGAGI. There are 14 residues in the CDR3.

This clone was picked up a small number of times. The chain carries TRBV10-3 and TRBJ2-3; D remains unclear. The CDR3 totals 11 residues. Trimming took 4 bases from V and 10 from J, leaving 9 bases between them. CDR1 and CDR2 from the germline V gene are ENHRY and SYGVKD. In DNA form, the CDR3 reads TGTGCCATCAGTGTCTCCGAGGCGCAGTATTTT. Its translation is CAISVSEAQYF.

V and J are TRBV19 and TRBJ2-7; perhaps TRBD2 as D (7 bases). Trimming stripped 10 bases from V and 2 bases from J, with 18 bases between. Germline values: CDR1 LNHDA, CDR2 SQIVND (reference sequence). The CDR3 sequence is 14 residues long. The CDR3: CATTPTGRAYEQYF. CDR3 nucleotides: TGTGCCACCACCCCAACAGGGAGGGCCTACGAGCAGTACTTC.

The rearrangement links TRBV5-1 to TRBJ2-7; TRBD2 matches 12 bases. The CDR3 runs to 15 residues. Germline-derived CDR1 and CDR2 are SGHRS and YFSETQ. Trimming at V came to 2 bases and at J to 5 bases, leaving 5 bases not matched to a gene. The CDR3 region is CASSFTSGRTNEQYF. In DNA form, the CDR3 reads TGCGCCAGCAGCTTTACTAGCGGGAGGACGAACGAGCAGTACTTC.

This chain connects TRBV19 to TRBJ2-7; 10 nucleotides match TRBD1. This CDR3 has 13 residues. CDR1 LNHDA and CDR2 SQIVND come from the germline V gene (reference sequence). The V segment lost 9 bases and the J segment 5 bases; nucleotides outside the gene matches: 7. The CDR3 reads CASRDRGTDEQYF. As DNA, the CDR3 is TGTGCCAGCCGGGACAGGGGAACGGACGAGCAGTACTTC.

The chain couples TRBV6-1 to TRBJ1-4, with D possibly matching TRBD1 (6 bases). Germline V gene lookup returns CDR1 MNHNS and CDR2 SASEGT. The ends were cut back, 8 bases at V and 8 bases at J, with 18 bases in the middle. The CDR3 runs to 14 residues. CDR3 region: CASARGSVGEKLFF. The DNA of the CDR3 is TGTGCCAGCGCCAGGGGTTCAGTAGGGGAAAAACTGTTTTTT.

The sample holds one count of this clone. The chain is built from TRBV4-3 and TRBJ2-4; TRBD1 aligns across 8 bases. The CDR3 contains 14 residues. The germline gives CDR1 LGHNA, CDR2 YSLEER. V dropped 5 bases and J dropped 4; count of bases not matched to a gene: 4. Here the CDR3 DNA reads TGCGCCAGCAGCTCGCAGGGGGCTAAAAACATTCAGTACTTC. Translation: CASSSQGAKNIQYF.

The rearrangement joins TRBV6-5 to TRBJ1-5; TRBD1 might be the D (6 bases). Germline CDR1 MNHEY, CDR2 SVGAGI. Trimming left V 4 bases short and J 8 bases short, with 18 bases between. The CDR3 is 15 amino acids. The CDR3 spells CASSSTGGGKEPQHF. As DNA, the CDR3 is TGTGCCAGCAGTTCCACAGGTGGGGGCAAGGAGCCCCAGCATTTT.

This clone has only one observation. V gene TRBV28 combines with J gene TRBJ2-5; 12 nucleotides match TRBD2. The junction had 6 bases not matched to a gene; V was cut back by 5 bases and J by 5 bases. From germline, CDR1 is MDHEN and CDR2 SYDVKM. The CDR3 loop spans 15 amino acids. The CDR3 coding sequence is TGTGCCAGCAGTCGATGGACTAGCGGGACGGAGACCCAGTACTTC. Its translation is CASSRWTSGTETQYF.

The J gene is TRBJ2-2, the V gene TRBV19; the D gene is possibly TRBD1 (5 bases). This CDR3 region has 14 residues. V was shortened by 5 bases and J by 1 base, with 8 bases between the two germline ends. The germline V gene has CDR1 LNHDA and CDR2 SQIVND (reference sequence). CDR3 in amino acids: CASSSQGNTGELFF. In DNA, the CDR3 is TGTGCCAGTAGTTCCCAGGGGAACACCGGGGAGCTGTTTTTT.

The sample holds a few counts of this clone. The gene calls are TRBV7-3 and TRBJ1-1; the D gene is possibly TRBD1 (5 bases). Germline V gene lookup returns CDR1 SGHTA and CDR2 FQGTGA. The V gene lost 6 bases and the J gene lost 4 bases, with 12 bases spanning the gap. CDR3 length equals 13 residues. The DNA for the CDR3 is TGTGCCAGCAGGCAGGGTATGAGCACTGAAGCTTTCTTT. It translates to CASRQGMSTEAFF.

V and J are TRBV6-4 and TRBJ2-5; 14 positions agree with TRBD2. The CDR3 totals 19 residues. Germline V gives CDR1 MRHNA, CDR2 SNTAGT. After removal of 0 bases from V and 1 base from J, the junction contained 7 bases not matched to a gene. In DNA form, the CDR3 reads TGTGCCAGCAGTGACTCGGGACTAGCGGGAGAGGCGTCCCAAGAGACCCAGTACTTC. Protein product: CASSDSGLAGEASQETQYF.

This chain links TRBV28 with TRBJ2-2; D is possibly TRBD2 (5 bases). There are 13 residues in the CDR3. Deletions cut 8 bases from V and 3 bases from J, with 10 bases between. The germline CDR1 and CDR2 sequences are MDHEN and SYDVKM. CDR3 protein: CASLGADTGELFF. CDR3 DNA sequence: TGTGCCAGCCTGGGAGCGGACACCGGGGAGCTGTTTTTT.

The chain combines TRBV30 with TRBJ1-5; TRBD1 might be the D (6 bases). Germline V gene lookup returns CDR1 GTSNPN and CDR2 SVGIG (reference sequence). CDR3 length equals 12 residues. V dropped 5 bases and J dropped 3 bases, with 8 bases sitting between them. The CDR3 sequence is CAWGDTNQPQHF. Written as DNA, the CDR3 is TGTGCCTGGGGGGACACCAATCAGCCCCAGCATTTT.

The rearrangement joins TRBV18 to TRBJ2-1; perhaps TRBD1 as D (6 bases). Looked up from germline, CDR1 is KGHSH and CDR2 is LQKENI. CDR3 length: 18 amino acids. Trimming removed 4 bases at V and 0 bases at J, with 19 bases between. In DNA, the CDR3 is TGTGCCAGCTCACGCGCGACCAGGGGAGTTCTCTCCTACAATGAGCAGTTCTTC. It codes for CASSRATRGVLSYNEQFF.

This chain joins TRBV7-9 and TRBJ2-3, with TRBD2 as a possible D gene (6 bases). The CDR3 contains 14 residues. The germline V and J ends were trimmed by 10 bases and 0 bases, with 14 bases remaining between them. Germline CDR1 reads SEHNR; CDR2 reads FQNEAQ (reference sequence). The CDR3, as DNA: TGTGCCATCATCTGGGGGACTAGCACAGATACGCAGTATTTT. This codes for CAIIWGTSTDTQYF.

CDR3 coding DNA: TGCGCCAGCAGCACTTCCTATGAGGGGAGGGTCTGTTCACCCCTCCACTTT. It specifies CASSTSYEGRVCSPLHF. The chain carries TRBV23-1 and TRBJ1-6, with a possible D match to TRBD1 (5 bases). TRBV23-1 is flagged as an ORF with uncertain function. Between the trimmed V and J ends, which lost 6 bases and 9 bases, there was a span of 24 bases. The CDR3 consists of 17 residues.

The chain uses TRBV18 and TRBJ1-1, with a weak D call TRBD1 (5 bases). This CDR3 comprises 16 residues. V lost 2 bases and J lost 0, with 13 bases in between. Germline CDR1 reads KGHSH; CDR2 reads LQKENI. CDR3 sequence: CASSPAAGNLNTEAFF. Written as DNA, the CDR3 is TGTGCCAGCTCACCAGCGGCAGGGAATTTGAACACTGAAGCTTTCTTT.

V and J are TRBV5-1 and TRBJ2-3, with 12 bases aligning to TRBD2. There are 15 residues in the CDR3. The J segment lost 4 bases and the V segment lost 4 bases, leaving 4 bases of the junction unmatched. In germline, CDR1 is SGHRS, CDR2 YFSETQ. DNA for the CDR3: TGCGCCAGCAGCCAGACTAGCGGGAGCGCAGATACGCAGTATTTT. This codes for CASSQTSGSADTQYF.

V gene TRBV5-1 combines with J gene TRBJ2-3, with D maybe TRBD2 (5 bases). This CDR3 region has 13 residues. V gave up 8 bases and J gave up 3 bases, with 13 bases separating them. The germline V gene encodes CDR1 SGHRS and CDR2 YFSETQ. The CDR3 loop is CASSGSGTDTQYF. CDR3 DNA: TGCGCCAGTTCGGGGAGCGGTACAGATACGCAGTATTTT.

In its sample, this clone was seen a few times. The chain combines TRBV7-2 with TRBJ2-1, with D tentatively TRBD2 (5 bases). The CDR3 contains 15 residues. Germline V gene data show CDR1 as SGHTA and CDR2 as FQGNSA. Trimming removed 5 bases at V and 5 bases at J, with 16 bases between. CDR3 residues: CASSPTSFPNNEQFF. The CDR3, as DNA: TGTGCCAGCAGCCCTACTAGTTTCCCAAACAATGAGCAGTTCTTC.